A single sample gave rise to the 14 T cell receptor beta chains below, sequenced in a study of cytomegalovirus exposure and HLA in healthy donors. This PCR relied on a set of 60 Vbeta primers and 13 Jbeta primers. Assay: immunoSEQ multiplex PCR; the TCRdb copy retains only in-frame clones and omits some. This table has 130,000 or so clones, 82% appearing once. Sequenced: PBMCs. The receptors come from a man younger than 35 in good health and CMV-seropositive.

Here the CDR3 reads CASSQIGGLADSYNEQFF. The CDR3, as DNA: TGCGCCAGCAGCCAGATTGGTGGACTAGCGGATTCCTACAATGAGCAGTTCTTC. The chain employs TRBV4-1 and TRBJ2-1, with TRBD2 identical over 10 bases. The trim removed 3 bases at V and 1 base at J, leaving 9 bases unmatched. CDR3 length equals 18 residues. Germline loops: CDR1 MGHRA, CDR2 YSYEKL.

The chain has TRBV7-6 and TRBJ2-1; tentatively, D is TRBD2 (5 bases). The germline V and J ends were trimmed by 5 bases and 7 bases, with 15 bases remaining between them. The CDR3 is 14 residues long. CDR1 SGHVS and CDR2 FNYEAQ come from the germline V gene. CDR3 in amino acids: CASSAGLAENEQFF. The DNA for the CDR3 is TGTGCCAGCAGCGCCGGACTGGCGGAAAATGAGCAGTTCTTC.

The chain is built from TRBV18 and TRBJ1-3, with a tentative D call TRBD1 (5 bases). Per the germline V gene, CDR1 is KGHSH and CDR2 is LQKENI. V lost 1 base, J lost 0 bases, and 7 bases lay in between. This CDR3 has 15 residues. The CDR3 protein is CASSPLQGSGNTIYF. Here the CDR3 DNA reads TGTGCCAGCTCACCACTTCAGGGCTCTGGAAACACCATATATTTT. The complete variable domain, with remaining parts taken from reference TRBV18 and TRBJ1-3, reads NAGVMQNPRHLVRRRGQEARLRCSPMKGHSHVYWYRQLPEEGLKFMVYLQKENIIDESGMPKERFSAEFPKEGPSILRIQQVVRGDSAAYFCASSPLQGSGNTIYFGEGSWLTVV.

The rearrangement joins TRBV10-2 to TRBJ2-1; 9 nucleotides line up with TRBD2. This CDR3 contains 15 residues. V shed 0 bases and J 9 bases; nucleotides not matched to a gene: 6. Per the germline V gene, CDR1 is WSHSY and CDR2 is SAAADI. The DNA for the CDR3 is TGCGCCAGCAGTGAGTCGGTAGCGGGAGCAGGTGAGCAGTTCTTC. Its protein is CASSESVAGAGEQFF.

This clone was recorded only once. The V and J genes are TRBV28 and TRBJ2-7, with TRBD1 matching over 9 bases. This CDR3 is 17 amino acids long. Germline values: CDR1 MDHEN, CDR2 SYDVKM. Losses at the gene ends were 5 bases for V and 3 bases for J; bases not matched to a gene: 14. CDR3 residues: CASSPYLRDREYYEQYF. The DNA for the CDR3 is TGTGCCAGCAGTCCGTACCTCCGGGACAGGGAATACTACGAGCAGTACTTC.

V usage is TRBV7-2 and J usage is TRBJ2-1; D possibly corresponds to TRBD2 (5 bases). This CDR3 has 12 residues. Between the trimmed V and J ends, which lost 7 bases and 8 bases, there was a span of 12 bases. From germline, CDR1 is SGHTA and CDR2 FQGNSA. DNA of the CDR3: TGTGCCAGCACCCAATCGGGGTATGAGCAGTTCTTC. Translating it yields CASTQSGYEQFF. Variable domain in full (rest from reference TRBV7-2 and TRBJ2-1): GAGVSQSPSNKVTEKGKDVELRCDPISGHTALYWYRQSLGQGLEFLIYFQGNSAPDKSGLPSDRFSAERTGGSVSTLTIQRTQQEDSAVYLCASTQSGYEQFFGPGTRLTVL.

V is TRBV19 and J is TRBJ1-5; no reliable D call. Trimming left V 3 bases short and J 9 bases short, with 12 bases between. This CDR3 spans 13 amino acids. CDR1 and CDR2 from the germline V gene are LNHDA and SQIVND (reference sequence). CDR3 region: CASSIHLGPPQHF. The DNA for the CDR3 is TGTGCCAGTAGTATCCACCTCGGTCCGCCCCAGCATTTT.

The gene calls are TRBV7-2 and TRBJ1-1; tentatively, D is TRBD1 (6 bases). Germline V CDR1 and CDR2: SGHTA, FQGNSA. Trimming left V 6 bases short and J 9 bases short, with 14 bases between. The CDR3 has 12 residues. CDR3 loop: CASSPGQRKAFF. The DNA for the CDR3 is TGTGCCAGCAGTCCCGGACAGAGAAAAGCTTTCTTT. Drawing the rest from reference TRBV7-2 and TRBJ1-1, the complete variable domain is GAGVSQSPSNKVTEKGKDVELRCDPISGHTALYWYRQSLGQGLEFLIYFQGNSAPDKSGLPSDRFSAERTGGSVSTLTIQRTQQEDSAVYLCASSPGQRKAFFGQGTRLTVV.

The CDR3 region has the DNA TGTGCCAGCAGCCGGGACAGCTACAGAGGGAACTATGGCTACACCTTC. Translation gives CASSRDSYRGNYGYTF. The chain combines TRBV5-4 with TRBJ1-2; TRBD1 matches 7 bases. Germline V gene lookup returns CDR1 SGHNT and CDR2 YYREEE (reference sequence). V shed 4 bases, J shed 2 bases, and the junction held 11 bases outside the gene matches. The CDR3 is made up of 16 amino acids.

Only a few counts were recorded for this clone. The rearrangement uses TRBV29-1 and TRBJ2-1; D is possibly TRBD1 (5 bases). CDR1 is SQVTM, CDR2 ANQGSEA, per germline. This CDR3 is 14 amino acids long. Trimming took off 5 bases at V and 3 bases at J, with 14 bases between the two ends. CDR3 in DNA: TGCAGCGTTCAGTCAGGGCAAGGCTACAATGAGCAGTTCTTC. Protein: CSVQSGQGYNEQFF.

The CDR3 DNA reads as TGTGCCAGCAGGCCGCTAGCGGGAGTTTACAATGAGCAGTTCTTC. Its protein is CASRPLAGVYNEQFF. The chain joins TRBV27 to TRBJ2-1; 10 positions agree with TRBD2. Germline V gene lookup returns CDR1 MNHEY and CDR2 SMNVEV (reference sequence). CDR3 size: 15 residues. V gave up 6 bases and J gave up 4 bases; unmatched junction bases: 6.

The DNA of the CDR3 is TGTGCCAGCAGTTTCGGAAAAGCGGCTCGACAAGAGACCCAGTACTTC. Translating it yields CASSFGKAARQETQYF. J is TRBJ2-5 and V is TRBV28; the D gene is possibly TRBD2 (5 bases). The V and J ends lost 3 bases and 2 bases respectively, with 16 bases between them. This CDR3 has 16 amino acids. CDR1 is MDHEN, CDR2 SYDVKM, per germline.

This chain uses TRBV4-2 with TRBJ2-7; 11 positions match TRBD2. J gave up 6 bases and V 4 bases, and 8 bases lay outside the gene matches. Germline CDR1 LGHNA, CDR2 YNFKEQ. The CDR3 runs to 15 residues. The CDR3 DNA is TGTGCCAGCAGCCGAACTAGCGGGAGTATTGGCGAGCAGTACTTC. Protein product: CASSRTSGSIGEQYF.

The sample holds a few counts of this clone. This chain links TRBV7-9 with TRBJ1-2; D is unresolved. Per germline, CDR1 SEHNR and CDR2 FQNEAQ (reference sequence). The CDR3 totals 15 residues. The V gene lost 5 bases and the J gene lost 4 bases, with 17 bases spanning the gap. The CDR3 loop is CASSEQGSSGYGYTF. Written as DNA, the CDR3 is TGTGCCAGCAGCGAACAAGGCTCGAGCGGCTATGGCTACACCTTC.